This TCR beta chain was sequenced in a study of metastatic and nonmetastatic thyroid tumors. Across the whole study: From malignant and benign thyroid patients, repertoires in blood and in tumor or nodule tissue were compared.

Study findings and constraints: When malignant thyroid tumors were compared with benign nodules, TCR beta diversity was reportedly significantly higher in the malignant tumors. This held in both blood and tumor samples.

As processed by the authors: To classify distant metastasis in papillary thyroid cancer, a model was built from CDR3 differences across clinicopathological groups. With MiXCR, TCRdb reprocessed the PCR reads. Here the V and J calls rest on TCRdb's processing, not on the authors' analysis. The sample lists about 69,000 clones, over 12% seen once, with over 6.5% in the top ten. This clone was counted at least ten times. The antigen is not known. The CDR3 is 15 residues long. Trimming at V came to 0 bases and at J to 3 bases, leaving 2 bases not matched to a gene. Germline V lookup: CDR1 SGHRS, CDR2 YFSETQ. Among the patients, none had received any treatment before thyroid surgery.

Sequences were obtained from blood. This receptor was identified in a male donor with papillary thyroid cancer or a benign thyroid nodule (not recorded which). Some clones in this sample may be carry-over from other donors' samples. The rearrangement links TRBV5-1 to TRBJ2-3; 9 bases match TRBD2. CDR3 region: CASSLALAGTDTQYF. CDR3 nucleotides: TGCGCCAGCAGCTTGGCCCTAGCGGGAACAGATACGCAGTATTTT.